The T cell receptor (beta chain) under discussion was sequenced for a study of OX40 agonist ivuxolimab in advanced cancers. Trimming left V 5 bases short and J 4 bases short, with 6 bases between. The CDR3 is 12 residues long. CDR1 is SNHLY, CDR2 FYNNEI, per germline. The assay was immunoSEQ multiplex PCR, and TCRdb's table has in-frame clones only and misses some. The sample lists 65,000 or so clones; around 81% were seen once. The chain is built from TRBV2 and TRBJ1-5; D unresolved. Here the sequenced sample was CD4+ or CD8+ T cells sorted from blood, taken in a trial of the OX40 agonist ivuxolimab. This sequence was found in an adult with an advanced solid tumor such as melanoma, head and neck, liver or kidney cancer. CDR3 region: CASSLGNQPQHF. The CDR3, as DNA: TGTGCCAGCAGTCTGGGGAATCAGCCCCAGCATTTT.